This T cell receptor (beta chain) appears in the sequencing data of a study of vaccination effects on CD4 cells after COVID-19. The CDR3 totals 15 residues. In germline, CDR1 is MNHNY, CDR2 SVGAGI (reference sequence). The V and J ends lost 5 bases and 5 bases, in that order; junction bases with no gene match: 7. In regard to this clone: Its antigen is not identified.

Some clones are missing from TCRdb's copy, which holds only in-frame ones; the method was immunoSEQ multiplex PCR. The sample lists 15,000 or so clones, about 75% occurring once. Pools of viral peptides were used by the ViraFEST assay to expand antigen-specific CD4+ T cells ahead of sequencing. Isolating CD4+ T cells followed approximately 10 days of culture. Each participant received a vaccine that was either BNT162b2 or mRNA-1273, given as two doses. The healthy vaccine recipients, who had no prior SARS-CoV-2 infection, showed negative nucleocapsid antibodies. The sequences come from CD4+ T cells from PBMCs cultured with HCoV-NL63 spike peptides, collected after COVID-19 vaccination. The chain has TRBV6-6 and TRBJ1-4, with 8 bases identical to TRBD1. The source of this sequence is a human donor who received a COVID-19 vaccine. CDR3 amino acids: CASSPTTGVNEKLFF. The CDR3 nucleotides read TGTGCCAGCAGTCCTACGACAGGGGTAAATGAAAAACTGTTTTTT.